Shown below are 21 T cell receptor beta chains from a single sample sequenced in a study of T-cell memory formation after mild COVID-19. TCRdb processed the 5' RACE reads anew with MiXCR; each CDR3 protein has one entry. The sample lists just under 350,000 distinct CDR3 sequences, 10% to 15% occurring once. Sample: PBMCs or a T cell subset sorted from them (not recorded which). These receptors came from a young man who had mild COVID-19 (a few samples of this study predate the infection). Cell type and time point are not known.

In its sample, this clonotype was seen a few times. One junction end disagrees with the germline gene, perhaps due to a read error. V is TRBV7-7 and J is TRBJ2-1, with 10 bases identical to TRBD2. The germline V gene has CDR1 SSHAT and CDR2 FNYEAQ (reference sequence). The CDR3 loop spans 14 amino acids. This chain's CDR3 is CASSSLAGDNEQFF. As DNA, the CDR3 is TGTGCTAGCAGCTCGCTAGCGGGGGACAATGAGCAGTTCTTC.

CDR3 nucleotide sequence: TGTGCCAGCAGTCGGCGTCGGGACCGAGGGGCAGATACGCAGTATTTT. Amino acid sequence: CASSRRRDRGADTQYF. This rearrangement joins TRBV6-5 to TRBJ2-3; the D gene could be TRBD1 or TRBD2 (5 bases each). Germline CDR1 reads MNHEY; CDR2 reads SVGAGI. This CDR3 has 16 residues. Trimming left V 5 bases short and J 4 bases short, with 19 bases between.

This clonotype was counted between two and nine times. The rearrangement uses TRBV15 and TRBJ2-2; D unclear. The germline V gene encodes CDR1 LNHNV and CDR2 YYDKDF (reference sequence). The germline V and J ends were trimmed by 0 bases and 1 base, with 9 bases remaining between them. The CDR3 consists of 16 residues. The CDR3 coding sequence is TGTGCCACCAGCAGAGATCTGAGAGGGAACACCGGGGAGCTGTTTTTT. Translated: CATSRDLRGNTGELFF.

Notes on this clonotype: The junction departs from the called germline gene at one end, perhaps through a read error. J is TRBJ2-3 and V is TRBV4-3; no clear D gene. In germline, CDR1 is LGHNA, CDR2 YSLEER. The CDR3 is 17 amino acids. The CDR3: CASGQVAAPTSTDTQYF. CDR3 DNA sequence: TGCGCCAGCGGCCAAGTCGCCGCACCGACATCGACAGATACGCAGTATTTT.

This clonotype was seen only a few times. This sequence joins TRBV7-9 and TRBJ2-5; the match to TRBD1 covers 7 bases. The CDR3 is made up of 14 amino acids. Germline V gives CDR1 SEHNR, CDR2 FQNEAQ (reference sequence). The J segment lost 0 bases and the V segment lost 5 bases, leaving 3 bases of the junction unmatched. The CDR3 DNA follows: TGTGCCAGCAGCCCGACAGGGAACCAAGAGACCCAGTACTTC. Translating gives CASSPTGNQETQYF.

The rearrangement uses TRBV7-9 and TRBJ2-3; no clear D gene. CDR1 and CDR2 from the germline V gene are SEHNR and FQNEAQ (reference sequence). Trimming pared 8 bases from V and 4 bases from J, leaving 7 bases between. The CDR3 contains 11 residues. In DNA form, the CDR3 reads TGTGCCAGCTCGAAAGCAGATACGCAGTATTTT. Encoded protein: CASSKADTQYF.

CDR3 sequence: CASSWGVAPGYQETQYF. The CDR3 coding sequence is TGCGCCAGCAGCTGGGGGGTGGCCCCGGGGTACCAAGAGACCCAGTACTTC. The gene calls are TRBV4-3 and TRBJ2-5; D possibly corresponds to TRBD2 (6 bases). CDR1 LGHNA and CDR2 YSLEER come from the germline V gene. V dropped 5 bases and J dropped 0 bases, with 19 bases sitting between them. This CDR3 region has 17 residues.

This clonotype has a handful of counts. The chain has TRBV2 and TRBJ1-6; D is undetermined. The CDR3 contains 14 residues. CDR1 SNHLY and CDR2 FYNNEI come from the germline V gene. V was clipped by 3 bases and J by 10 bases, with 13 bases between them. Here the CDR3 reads CASSDRILPSPLHF. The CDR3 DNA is TGTGCCAGCAGTGACCGGATTCTGCCATCACCCCTCCACTTT.

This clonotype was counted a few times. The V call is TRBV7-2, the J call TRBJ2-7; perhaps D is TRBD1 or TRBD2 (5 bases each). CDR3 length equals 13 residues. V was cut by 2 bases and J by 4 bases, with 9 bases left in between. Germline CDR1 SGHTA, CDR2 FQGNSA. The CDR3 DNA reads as TGTGCCAGCAGCTTACCGGGACGTTACGAGCAGTACGTC. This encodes CASSLPGRYEQYV.

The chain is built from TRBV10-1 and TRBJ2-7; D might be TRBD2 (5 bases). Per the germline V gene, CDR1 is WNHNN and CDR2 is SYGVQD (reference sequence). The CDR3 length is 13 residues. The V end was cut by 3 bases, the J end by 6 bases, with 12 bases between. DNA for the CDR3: TGCGCCAGCAGTGAAGGGCTAGCCGGCGAGCAGTACTTC. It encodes CASSEGLAGEQYF.

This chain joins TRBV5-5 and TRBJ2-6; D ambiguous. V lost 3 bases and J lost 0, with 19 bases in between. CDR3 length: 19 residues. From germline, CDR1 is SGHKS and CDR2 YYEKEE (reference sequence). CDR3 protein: CASSSPPGYPASGANVLTF. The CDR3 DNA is TGTGCCAGCAGCTCACCCCCTGGGTATCCGGCCTCTGGGGCCAACGTCCTGACTTTC.

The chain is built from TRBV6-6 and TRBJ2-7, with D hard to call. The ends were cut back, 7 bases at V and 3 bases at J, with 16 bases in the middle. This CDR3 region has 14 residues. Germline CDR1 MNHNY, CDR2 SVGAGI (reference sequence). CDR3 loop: CASTANRVLYEQYF. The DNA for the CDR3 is TGTGCCAGCACCGCAAACCGGGTGCTCTACGAGCAGTACTTC.

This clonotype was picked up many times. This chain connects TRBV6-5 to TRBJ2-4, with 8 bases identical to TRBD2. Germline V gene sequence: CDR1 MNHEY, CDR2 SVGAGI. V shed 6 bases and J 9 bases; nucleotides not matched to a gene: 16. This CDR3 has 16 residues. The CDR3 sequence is CASRKDVSVAGGIQYF. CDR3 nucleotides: TGTGCCAGCAGAAAAGACGTAAGCGTGGCGGGAGGCATTCAGTACTTC.

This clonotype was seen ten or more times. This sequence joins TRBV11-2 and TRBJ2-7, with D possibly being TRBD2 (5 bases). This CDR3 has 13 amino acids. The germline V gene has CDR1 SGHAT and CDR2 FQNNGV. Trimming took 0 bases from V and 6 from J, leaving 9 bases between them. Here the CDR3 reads CASSLEIATEQYF. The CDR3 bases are TGTGCCAGCAGCTTAGAAATAGCGACCGAGCAGTACTTC.

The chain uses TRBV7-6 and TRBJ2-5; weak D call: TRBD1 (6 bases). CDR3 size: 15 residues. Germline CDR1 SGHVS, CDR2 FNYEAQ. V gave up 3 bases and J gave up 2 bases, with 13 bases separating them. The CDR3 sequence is CASSLDWGLQETQYF. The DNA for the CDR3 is TGTGCCAGCAGCTTGGATTGGGGGCTGCAAGAGACCCAGTACTTC.

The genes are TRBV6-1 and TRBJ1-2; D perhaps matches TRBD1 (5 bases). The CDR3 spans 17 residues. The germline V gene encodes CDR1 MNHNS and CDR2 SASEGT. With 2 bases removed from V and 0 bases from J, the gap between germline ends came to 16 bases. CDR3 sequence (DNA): TGTGCCAGCAGTGAATCTGGCAGGGCCGGAACTAACTATGGCTACACCTTC. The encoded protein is CASSESGRAGTNYGYTF.

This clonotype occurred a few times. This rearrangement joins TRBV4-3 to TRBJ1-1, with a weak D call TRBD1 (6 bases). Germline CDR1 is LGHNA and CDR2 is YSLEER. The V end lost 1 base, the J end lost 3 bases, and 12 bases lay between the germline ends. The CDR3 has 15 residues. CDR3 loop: CASSQAGAPDTEAFF. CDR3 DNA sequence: TGCGCCAGCAGCCAAGCAGGGGCTCCGGACACTGAAGCTTTCTTT.

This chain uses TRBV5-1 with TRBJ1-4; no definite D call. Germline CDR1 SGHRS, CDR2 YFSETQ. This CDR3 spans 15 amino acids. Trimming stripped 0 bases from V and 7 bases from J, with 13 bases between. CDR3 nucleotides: TGCGCCAGCAGCTTGGACGGTGGGGTCAGTGAAAAACTGTTTTTT. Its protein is CASSLDGGVSEKLFF.

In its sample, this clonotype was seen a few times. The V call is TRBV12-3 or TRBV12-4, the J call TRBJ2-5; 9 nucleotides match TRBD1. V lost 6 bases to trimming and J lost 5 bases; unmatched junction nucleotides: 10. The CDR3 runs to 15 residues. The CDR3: CASSPGTGFGETQYF. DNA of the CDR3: TGTGCCAGCAGCCCCGGGACAGGGTTCGGGGAGACCCAGTACTTC.

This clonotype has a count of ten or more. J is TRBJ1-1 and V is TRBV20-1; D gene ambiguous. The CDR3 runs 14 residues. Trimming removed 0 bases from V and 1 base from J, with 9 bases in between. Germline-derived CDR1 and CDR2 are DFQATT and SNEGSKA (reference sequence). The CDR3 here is CSARDGGWNTEAFF. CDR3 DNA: TGCAGTGCTAGAGATGGAGGGTGGAACACTGAAGCTTTCTTT.

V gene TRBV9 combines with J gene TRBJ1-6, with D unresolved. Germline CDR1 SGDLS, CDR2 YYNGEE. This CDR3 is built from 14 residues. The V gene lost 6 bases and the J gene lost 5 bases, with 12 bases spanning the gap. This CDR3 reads CASNHGSNNSPLHF. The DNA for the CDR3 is TGTGCCAGCAACCACGGGAGCAATAATTCACCCCTCCACTTT.